This T cell receptor (beta chain) was recovered during a study of technical replicates of blood from a few donors. The method was immunoSEQ multiplex PCR; TCRdb's version includes in-frame clones alone and lacks a portion of them. This table has some 63,000 clones, around nine tenths appearing once. Trimming at V came to 7 bases and at J to 0 bases, leaving 5 bases not matched to a gene. Germline assignment: CDR1 SNHLY and CDR2 FYNNEI. CDR3 length: 14 amino acids. The V gene is TRBV2, the J gene TRBJ2-7, with 8 bases aligning to TRBD1. This receptor was identified in a human donor in good health. Some clones in this sample may be carry-over from other donors' samples. The material sequenced was PBMCs. CDR3: CASTRQGASYEQYF. CDR3 DNA: TGTGCCAGCACTCGGCAGGGGGCCTCCTACGAGCAGTACTTC.